These 15 T cell receptor beta chains came from one sample sequenced in a study of OX40 agonist ivuxolimab in advanced cancers. The data were produced by immunoSEQ multiplex PCR, yet TCRdb's version contains in-frame clones alone and is incomplete. The sample includes 70,000 to 85,000 clones, 84% of them seen just once. The sequencing here drew on CD4+ or CD8+ T cells sorted from blood, taken in a trial of the OX40 agonist ivuxolimab. These receptors came from an adult with an advanced solid tumor such as melanoma, head and neck, liver or kidney cancer.

This rearrangement joins TRBV19 to TRBJ2-2; 15 nucleotides align to TRBD2. Trimming took 6 bases from V and 2 from J; bases not matched to a gene: 10. The CDR3 is 19 residues long. Germline CDR1 reads LNHDA; CDR2 reads SQIVND (reference sequence). In DNA, the CDR3 is TGTGCCAGTAGGGTCGGGGGACTAGCGGGAGGCCTAAACACCGGGGAGCTGTTTTTT. As protein: CASRVGGLAGGLNTGELFF.

The rearrangement joins TRBV18 to TRBJ2-1, with 9 bases identical to TRBD2. CDR1 KGHSH and CDR2 LQKENI come from the germline V gene. The CDR3 has 15 amino acids. The J segment lost 2 bases and the V segment lost 6 bases, leaving 5 bases of the junction unmatched. The CDR3 DNA reads TGTGCCAGCTCCCCTACTAGCGGGCCCTACAATGAGCAGTTCTTC. It translates to CASSPTSGPYNEQFF.

This sequence joins TRBV4-1 and TRBJ1-5; 11 nucleotides align to TRBD1. The CDR3 extends over 17 amino acids. After removal of 0 bases from V and 4 bases from J, the junction contained 5 bases not matched to a gene. Per the germline V gene, CDR1 is MGHRA and CDR2 is YSYEKL. DNA for the CDR3: TGCGCCAGCAGCCAAGAGGACAGGGGGCGACGAAATCAGCCCCAGCATTTT. Translation gives CASSQEDRGRRNQPQHF.

This chain joins TRBV5-4 and TRBJ2-4; 7 bases line up with TRBD2. Germline V gene data show CDR1 as SGHNT and CDR2 as YYREEE (reference sequence). The CDR3 loop spans 13 amino acids. The ends lost 3 bases at V and 5 bases at J; junction bases unmatched: 2. For the CDR3, the DNA is TGTGCCAGCAGCTGGGCGGGAGAAAACATTCAGTACTTC. This translates into CASSWAGENIQYF.

This clone was seen more than once but under ten times. This chain joins TRBV19 and TRBJ1-2; 7 bases map to TRBD1. CDR3 size: 15 residues. The germline V gene encodes CDR1 LNHDA and CDR2 SQIVND (reference sequence). Unmatched junction bases numbered 15, after V lost 9 bases and J lost 5 bases. The CDR3 DNA reads as TGTGCCAGCACTCTAAGCCAGGGGGTGAGATATGGCTACACCTTC. Translated: CASTLSQGVRYGYTF.

The J gene is TRBJ2-4, the V gene TRBV5-1; 10 bases map to TRBD1. After removal of 4 bases from V and 3 bases from J, the junction contained 7 bases not matched to a gene. Germline CDR1 is SGHRS and CDR2 is YFSETQ. The CDR3 consists of 16 residues. CDR3 bases: TGCGCCAGCAGCCAGGGACAGGGGATTGGCAAAAACATTCAGTACTTC. Translated: CASSQGQGIGKNIQYF.

CDR3 region: CSVDARGGWTQYF. DNA for the CDR3: TGCAGCGTTGACGCCCGGGGAGGTTGGACCCAGTACTTC. The J gene is TRBJ2-5, the V gene TRBV29-1; D is possibly TRBD2 (6 bases). Trimming removed 3 bases at V and 7 bases at J, with 15 bases between. This CDR3 is 13 amino acids long. The germline CDR1 and CDR2 sequences are SQVTM and ANQGSEA.

V is TRBV6-6 and J is TRBJ2-5; D unclear. Trimming removed 4 bases at V and 1 base at J, with 13 bases between. The CDR3 is made up of 15 amino acids. The germline CDR1 and CDR2 sequences are MNHNY and SVGAGI (reference sequence). CDR3 coding DNA: TGTGCCAGCAGTTTCCCCGGCTCGGCCCAAGAGACCCAGTACTTC. It is translated as CASSFPGSAQETQYF.

V usage is TRBV7-2 and J usage is TRBJ1-1, with a weak D call TRBD1 (5 bases). Trimming took off 1 base at V and 6 bases at J, with 12 bases between the two ends. Germline CDR1 is SGHTA and CDR2 is FQGNSA. There are 14 residues in the CDR3. The chain's CDR3 is CASSLDQGWAEAFF. DNA for the CDR3: TGTGCCAGCAGCTTAGACCAGGGCTGGGCTGAAGCTTTCTTT.

The V call is TRBV28, the J call TRBJ2-2; D possibly corresponds to TRBD2 (6 bases). Trimming stripped 8 bases from V and 5 bases from J, with 21 bases between. Germline CDR1 and CDR2: MDHEN and SYDVKM. This CDR3 comprises 16 residues. The CDR3: CASGSHGLAPTGELFF. The CDR3 coding sequence is TGTGCCAGCGGCTCCCACGGGCTAGCGCCTACCGGGGAGCTGTTTTTT. Full variable domain (missing parts from reference TRBV28 and TRBJ2-2): DVKVTQSSRYLVKRTGEKVFLECVQDMDHENMFWYRQDPGLGLRLIYFSYDVKMKEKGDIPEGYSVSREKKERFSLILESASTNQTSMYLCASGSHGLAPTGELFFGEGSRLTVL.

Comment on this clone: Other DNA sequences in the sample encode the same CDR3. The chain has TRBV19 and TRBJ2-3, with D uncertain. CDR1 is LNHDA and CDR2 is SQIVND in the germline V gene (reference sequence). The V end lost 1 base, the J end lost 4 bases, and 0 bases lay between the germline ends. This CDR3 has 11 residues. CDR3 coding DNA: TGTGCCAGTAGTATAGCAGATACGCAGTATTTT. Encoded protein: CASSIADTQYF.

The chain couples TRBV9 to TRBJ1-3; maybe TRBD1 (5 bases). The CDR3 has 15 amino acids. Trimming left V 0 bases short and J 8 bases short, with 15 bases between. Per the germline V gene, CDR1 is SGDLS and CDR2 is YYNGEE. CDR3 nucleotides: TGTGCCAGCAGCGTAGCACCCGGGGGTGGGGACACCATATATTTT. Protein product: CASSVAPGGGDTIYF.

There are a few counts of this clone. V and J are TRBV28 and TRBJ2-7; TRBD1 or TRBD2 may be the D gene (5 bases each). Trimming pared 8 bases from V and 1 base from J, leaving 15 bases between. Germline V gives CDR1 MDHEN, CDR2 SYDVKM. CDR3 length equals 14 residues. CDR3 DNA sequence: TGTGCCAGCCTAAGGGGACGGGCATCCTACGAGCAGTACTTC. Encoded protein: CASLRGRASYEQYF.

This chain uses TRBV5-1 with TRBJ1-3; D is possibly TRBD1 (5 bases). CDR1 is SGHRS and CDR2 is YFSETQ in the germline V gene. The V end was cut by 0 bases, the J end by 4 bases, with 11 bases between. The CDR3 is made up of 15 amino acids. CDR3 sequence reads: CASSLGGFEGNTIYF. CDR3 nucleotides: TGCGCCAGCAGCTTGGGGGGCTTTGAAGGAAACACCATATATTTT.

The chain is built from TRBV30 and TRBJ2-7, with D hard to call. Germline assignment: CDR1 GTSNPN and CDR2 SVGIG (reference sequence). Deletions cut 2 bases from V and 3 bases from J, with 11 bases between. This CDR3 contains 13 residues. The chain's CDR3 is CAWSPGPNYEQYF. In DNA form, the CDR3 reads TGTGCCTGGAGTCCTGGACCCAACTACGAGCAGTACTTC. The full variable domain, with the rest looked up from reference TRBV30 and TRBJ2-7, is SQTIHQWPATLVQPVGSPLSLECTVEGTSNPNLYWYRQAAGRGLQLLFYSVGIGQISSEVPQNLSASRPQDRQFILSSKKLLLSDSGFYLCAWSPGPNYEQYFGPGTRLTVT.